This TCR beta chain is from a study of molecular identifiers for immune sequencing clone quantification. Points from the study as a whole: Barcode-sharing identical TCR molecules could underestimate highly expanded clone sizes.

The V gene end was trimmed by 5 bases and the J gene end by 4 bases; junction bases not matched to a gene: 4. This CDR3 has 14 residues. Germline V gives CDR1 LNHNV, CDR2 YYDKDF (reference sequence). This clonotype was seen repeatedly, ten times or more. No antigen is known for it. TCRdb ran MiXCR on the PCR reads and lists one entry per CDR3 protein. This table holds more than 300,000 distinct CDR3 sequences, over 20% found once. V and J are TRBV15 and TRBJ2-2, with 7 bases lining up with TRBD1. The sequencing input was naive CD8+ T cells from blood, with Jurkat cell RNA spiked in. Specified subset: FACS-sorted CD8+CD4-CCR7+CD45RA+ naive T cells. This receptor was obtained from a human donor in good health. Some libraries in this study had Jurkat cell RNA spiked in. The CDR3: CATSRGQSTGELFF. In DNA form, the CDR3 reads TGTGCCACCAGCCGGGGACAGTCCACCGGGGAGCTGTTTTTT.